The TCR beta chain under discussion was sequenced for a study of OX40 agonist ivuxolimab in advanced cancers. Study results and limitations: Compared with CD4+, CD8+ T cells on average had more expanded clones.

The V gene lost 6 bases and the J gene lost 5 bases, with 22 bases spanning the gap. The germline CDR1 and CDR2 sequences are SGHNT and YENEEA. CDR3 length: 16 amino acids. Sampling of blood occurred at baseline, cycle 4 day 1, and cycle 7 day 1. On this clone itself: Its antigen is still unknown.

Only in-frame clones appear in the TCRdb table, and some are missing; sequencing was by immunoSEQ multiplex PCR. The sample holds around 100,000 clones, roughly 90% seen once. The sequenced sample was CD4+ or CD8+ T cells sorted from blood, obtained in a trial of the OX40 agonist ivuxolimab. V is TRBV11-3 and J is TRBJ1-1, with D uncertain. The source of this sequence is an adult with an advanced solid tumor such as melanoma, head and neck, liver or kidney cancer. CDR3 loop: CASRTGSAGVRTEAFF. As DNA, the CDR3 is TGTGCCAGCAGGACTGGTTCCGCGGGAGTGCGGACTGAAGCTTTCTTT.